This paragraph reports one T cell receptor beta chain. Its target is not known. Additional DNA sequences in this sample encode the identical CDR3. Germline lookup yields CDR1 SGHAT and CDR2 FQNNGV. V was trimmed by 5 bases and J by 1 base, leaving 8 bases between them. The CDR3 sequence is 14 residues long. The data originate from a study of OX40 agonist ivuxolimab in advanced cancers. The table came from immunoSEQ multiplex PCR; TCRdb's copy has only in-frame clones and leaves some out. This sample has about 28,000 clones, with roughly 79% found just once. Whole-study results and caveats: Among the nonresponders, some also had low normalized T-cell clonal expansion. Mean expanded clone counts were higher in CD8+ than CD4+ T cells.

This chain connects TRBV11-2 to TRBJ2-2; the D gene is possibly TRBD1 (6 bases). Sequenced here: CD4+ or CD8+ T cells sorted from blood, sampled in a trial of the OX40 agonist ivuxolimab. The TCR comes from an adult with an advanced solid tumor such as melanoma, head and neck, liver or kidney cancer. Here the CDR3 reads CASSRRGNTGELFF. As DNA, the CDR3 is TGTGCCAGCAGCCGCAGGGGGAACACCGGGGAGCTGTTTTTT.